Listed here are 16 T cell receptor beta chains from one sample, sequenced in a study of regulatory T cells in long-lasting Graves disease. Time point of the sample: newly diagnosed GD, antithyroid drugs for less than 3 months. The authors made the TCR library using RNA they extracted from PBMCs. Investigators prepared the TCR beta libraries by applying iRepertoire HTBI primers and Arm-PCR of CDR3 regions. TCRdb itself ran the multiplex PCR reads through MiXCR, one entry per CDR3 protein. The sample lists approximately 460,000 distinct CDR3 sequences; 15% to 20% were seen once. These data are also associated with another study on T cells in Graves' hyperthyroidism and ophthalmopathy.

The starting material was peripheral blood mononuclear cells (PBMCs), obtained at new diagnosis, from a patient treated with antithyroid drugs. All receptors derive from a woman aged 25-40 years with Graves disease.

The chain joins TRBV9 to TRBJ2-1; a weak D match, TRBD2 (5 bases). This CDR3 is built from 14 residues. Germline V gives CDR1 SGDLS, CDR2 YYNGEE. V was pared by 1 base and J by 6 bases, with 11 bases between. CDR3 protein: CASSVLLGGNEQFF. As DNA, the CDR3 is TGTGCCAGCAGCGTACTACTAGGCGGCAATGAGCAGTTCTTC.

There are many counts of this clonotype. The chain carries TRBV2 and TRBJ1-1, with D possibly TRBD1 on 5 matching bases. The V end lost 4 bases, the J end lost 0 bases, and 12 bases lay between the germline ends. The germline CDR1 and CDR2 sequences are SNHLY and FYNNEI. The CDR3 has 15 amino acids. The CDR3 DNA reads TGTGCCAGCAGTGGCCCGCAGGGCATGAACACTGAAGCTTTCTTT. The encoded protein is CASSGPQGMNTEAFF.

The sample holds many counts of this clonotype. The gene calls are TRBV7-8 and TRBJ2-4; either TRBD1 or TRBD2 may fit D (5 bases each). CDR3 length: 14 amino acids. Germline lookup yields CDR1 SGHVS and CDR2 FQNEAQ. Trimming left V 5 bases short and J 6 bases short, with 14 bases between. The CDR3: CASSGGNSINIQYF. The CDR3 nucleotides are TGTGCCAGCAGCGGGGGAAATAGCATAAACATTCAGTACTTC.

This clonotype was detected ten times or more. The chain links TRBV7-2 to TRBJ2-1; 8 bases agree with TRBD2. The V gene's germline CDR1 is SGHTA and CDR2 FQGNSA. The V and J ends lost 5 bases and 7 bases, in that order; junction bases with no gene match: 13. The CDR3 has 16 amino acids. The CDR3 sequence is CASSQWTGGGGNEQFF. The CDR3 DNA follows: TGTGCCAGCAGCCAATGGACCGGGGGGGGAGGAAATGAGCAGTTCTTC.

In its sample, this clonotype was seen many times. CDR3 in DNA: TGTGCCAGCAGCGAGACGGGACAGAAGAACACTGAAGCTTTCTTT. Protein sequence: CASSETGQKNTEAFF. The V gene is TRBV5-4, the J gene TRBJ1-1, with 7 bases that match TRBD1. Germline trimming cut 4 bases from V and 1 base from J; bases unmatched to any gene: 7. The CDR3 sequence is 15 residues long. Looked up from germline, CDR1 is SGHNT and CDR2 is YYREEE (reference sequence).

This clonotype was detected ten times or more. V gene TRBV5-1 combines with J gene TRBJ1-1, with D perhaps TRBD1 (5 bases). The germline gives CDR1 SGHRS, CDR2 YFSETQ. Trimming took 5 bases from V and 3 from J, leaving 8 bases between them. This CDR3 comprises 12 residues. DNA of the CDR3: TGCGCCAGCAGATGGGGGGACACTGAAGCTTTCTTT. Its translation: CASRWGDTEAFF.

With regard to this clonotype: This may be a read error, as it is one base from a much larger clone. Here the CDR3 reads CSVAPGRINYGYTF. CDR3 coding DNA: TGCAGCGTTGCTCCGGGACGGATAAACTATGGCTACACCTTC. V usage is TRBV29-1 and J usage is TRBJ1-2; D is possibly TRBD1 (5 bases). Germline V gene sequence: CDR1 SQVTM, CDR2 ANQGSEA. This CDR3 is built from 14 residues. V lost 4 bases to trimming and J lost 2 bases, with 14 bases between them.

This clonotype appeared many times. CDR3 DNA sequence: TGTGCCAGCAGCCCGGGACAGGGGGGCGATGAGCAGTTCTTC. It translates to CASSPGQGGDEQFF. V gene TRBV18 combines with J gene TRBJ2-1; TRBD1 matches at 11 bases. Germline CDR1 and CDR2: KGHSH and LQKENI. The CDR3 extends over 14 amino acids. V was clipped by 8 bases and J by 8 bases; unmatched bases: 8.

In regard to this clonotype: This may be a read error, as it is one base from a much larger clone. V gene TRBV29-1 combines with J gene TRBJ2-2; TRBD2 might be the D (5 bases). Trimming removed 4 bases at V and 6 bases at J, with 15 bases between. Germline-derived CDR1 and CDR2 are SQVTM and ANQGSEA. CDR3 length equals 14 residues. The CDR3 coding sequence is TGCAGCGTTGTCCTCACCCCCGGGGCCGGGGAGCTGTTTTTT. It translates to CSVVLTPGAGELFF.

For the CDR3, the DNA is TGTGCCATCTGGGGGGGACAGGGATCCGGTCGGGACACTGAAGCTTTCTTT. Translated: CAIWGGQGSGRDTEAFF. V is TRBV10-3 and J is TRBJ1-1; 9 bases are shared with TRBD1. The CDR3 is 17 amino acids. CDR1 is ENHRY, CDR2 SYGVKD, per germline. V was clipped by 8 bases and J by 3 bases; unmatched bases: 16.

This clonotype has at least ten counts. The chain links TRBV12-3 or TRBV12-4 to TRBJ1-1; a possible D gene is TRBD1 (5 bases). This CDR3 comprises 12 residues. Trimming shortened V by 6 bases and J by 11 bases, and 16 bases separated the two germline ends. CDR3 nucleotide sequence: TGTGCCAGCAGCCGAGTTGGGGGTGAGGCTTTCTTT. Encoded protein: CASSRVGGEAFF.

This clonotype was detected many times. The rearrangement links TRBV27 to TRBJ2-7, with a weak D call TRBD2 (5 bases). Germline CDR1 reads MNHEY; CDR2 reads SMNVEV (reference sequence). CDR3 length: 12 residues. Between the trimmed V and J ends, which lost 8 bases and 3 bases, there was a span of 11 bases. For the CDR3, the DNA is TGTGCCAGCCGCGGGCCCAACTACGAGCAGTACTTC. Translated, it gives CASRGPNYEQYF.

At least ten counts were recorded for this clonotype. This chain uses TRBV7-2 with TRBJ2-1; 7 nucleotides match TRBD2. The CDR3 contains 13 residues. In germline, CDR1 is SGHTA, CDR2 FQGNSA. Trimming took 1 base from V and 10 from J; bases not matched to a gene: 4. CDR3 sequence (DNA): TGTGCCAGCAGCTTAGGGAGCGGGGTCGAGCAGTTCTTC. Protein product: CASSLGSGVEQFF.

This clonotype came up many times. Here the CDR3 reads CASSQGVAESYEQYF. The CDR3 nucleotides are TGCGCCAGCAGCCAAGGAGTAGCGGAGTCCTACGAGCAGTACTTC. The V gene is TRBV4-1, the J gene TRBJ2-7; possible D gene TRBD2, 6 bases. Germline loops: CDR1 MGHRA, CDR2 YSYEKL. The CDR3 totals 15 residues. Trimming took off 1 base at V and 1 base at J, with 11 bases between the two ends.

In its sample, this clonotype was seen many times. This sequence joins TRBV7-9 and TRBJ2-1; 10 bases fit TRBD2. V lost 5 bases to trimming and J lost 5 bases; unmatched junction nucleotides: 9. This CDR3 comprises 16 residues. Germline V CDR1 and CDR2: SEHNR, FQNEAQ (reference sequence). CDR3: CASSPVKREGNNEQFF. In DNA form, the CDR3 reads TGTGCCAGCAGCCCGGTTAAGCGGGAGGGTAACAATGAGCAGTTCTTC.

This clonotype was seen ten or more times. The chain has TRBV11-1 and TRBJ2-3; D not certain. The CDR3 has 13 amino acids. Germline loops: CDR1 SGHAT, CDR2 FQDESV (reference sequence). V lost 6 bases and J lost 5, with 12 bases in between. Here the CDR3 DNA reads TGTGCCAGCAGAGCCTATCCTCGAGATACGCAGTATTTT. It codes for CASRAYPRDTQYF.